A selection of T cell receptor beta chains follows, all from one sample in a study of blood T cell repertoires in COVID-19. The repertoire was sequenced with immunoSEQ multiplex PCR; TCRdb's copy has only in-frame clones and lacks some. The table has about 60,000 clones, approximately 85% seen once. The sequenced material came from peripheral blood. The receptors derive from a human donor in a cohort sampled during active COVID-19. The conserved cysteine and the conserved F or W are not part of the CDR3 here.

v_gene,j_gene,len,CDR3aa
TRBV30,TRBJ1-2,13,AWSDWDTGRWGYT
TRBV6-5,TRBJ2-5,11,ASSYSLQGTQY
TRBV3-1/TRBV3-2,TRBJ2-7,14,ASRPRQGSLAYEQY
TRBV24-1,TRBJ1-1,15,ATSDLNRGRGRTEAF
TRBV5-4,TRBJ2-3,14,ASSLNRGGATDTQY
TRBV10-2,TRBJ2-6,17,ASIPSTLKQETGANVLT
TRBV11-2,TRBJ1-3,13,ASSETGSSGNTIY
TRBV7-9,TRBJ1-4,14,ASSLRLPSQVEKLF
TRBV18,TRBJ2-7,14,ASSPRLAGVALEQY
TRBV6-1,TRBJ2-6,17,ASSEARTPVLSGANVLT
TRBV6-5,TRBJ1-1,10,ASSRRNTEAF
TRBV18,TRBJ1-1,13,ASSPSTAPDTEAF
TRBV18,TRBJ1-2,12,ASYRDLDPYGYT
TRBV18,TRBJ1-2,11,ASSPGPGYGYT
TRBV19,TRBJ2-1,13,ASSQGGYSYNEQF
TRBV20-1,TRBJ1-4,13,SASRGGRPSEKLF